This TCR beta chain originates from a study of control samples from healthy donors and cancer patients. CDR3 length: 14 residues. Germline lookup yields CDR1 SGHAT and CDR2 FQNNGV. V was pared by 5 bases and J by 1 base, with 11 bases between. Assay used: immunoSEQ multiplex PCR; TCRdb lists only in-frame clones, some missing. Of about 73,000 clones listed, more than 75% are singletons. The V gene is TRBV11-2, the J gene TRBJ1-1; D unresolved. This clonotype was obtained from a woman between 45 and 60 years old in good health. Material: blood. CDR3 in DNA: TGTGCCAGCAGCCTGGGAGGCGGGAACACTGAAGCTTTCTTT. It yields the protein CASSLGGGNTEAFF. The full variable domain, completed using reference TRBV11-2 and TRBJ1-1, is EAGVAQSPRYKIIEKRQSVAFWCNPISGHATLYWYQQILGQGPKLLIQFQNNGVVDDSQLPKDRFSAERLKGVDSTLKIQPAKLEDSAVYLCASSLGGGNTEAFFGQGTRLTVV.